The present entry profiles one T cell receptor beta chain with its context. In the authors' workflow: Estimation of nucleated cell counts was performed using reference gene primer amplification. Clones were sequenced by immunoSEQ multiplex PCR, and TCRdb holds only the in-frame ones, with some missing. The V and J calls and clone size are taken from that table; D and trimming were inferred from the DNA. The sample has 30,000 to 40,000 clones; about four fifths are singletons. The source of the sample is a study of blood T cell repertoires in COVID-19. About the study: Both acute and convalescent COVID-19 samples were obtained from the United States, Italy and Spain. The analysed material was cDNA or gDNA that came from T cells, B-cell-depleted T cells, or PBMCs.

V shed 3 bases and J 5 bases; nucleotides not matched to a gene: 5. The germline gives CDR1 MDHEN, CDR2 SYDVKM. The length of the CDR3 is 14 residues. The rearrangement joins TRBV28 to TRBJ2-7; 9 positions match TRBD2. Sequences were obtained from peripheral blood. The receptor's source is a man in his fifties or sixties with acute or convalescent COVID-19. In DNA, the CDR3 is TGTGCCAGCAGTTTTAGCGGGAGTGTCGACGAGCAGTACTTC. This gives the protein CASSFSGSVDEQYF.